What follows describes a single T cell receptor beta chain. Its target is unknown. This record comes from a study of cytotoxic CD8 clonotypes in ibrutinib-treated CLL. Overall study context: With a range of 6 to 36, the median treatment time before response samples were taken was 12 to 13 months.

V was clipped by 0 bases and J by 6 bases, with 16 bases between them. The germline V gene encodes CDR1 SGHRS and CDR2 YFSETQ. The CDR3 spans 15 residues. Overall study results and limits: Timing of sampling differed between sustained-remission and progressing patients.

Profiling relied on immunoSEQ multiplex PCR, and the TCRdb table lists in-frame clones only, not all of them. Of 9,500 to 12,000 clones detected, 81% appear once; the ten largest clones hold approximately 24%. J is TRBJ2-7 and V is TRBV5-1, with a tentative D call TRBD1 (5 bases). This receptor was identified in a human donor with chronic lymphocytic leukemia. Sequencing was performed on PBMCs, taken at disease progression, from a patient treated with ibrutinib. The CDR3 region has the DNA TGCGCCAGCAGCTTGGTAGCACTGGGGCCTCTCGAGCAGTACTTC. This translates into CASSLVALGPLEQYF.